The table lists the clone carrying this T cell receptor beta chain with many counts. CDR1 ENHRY and CDR2 SYGVKD come from the germline V gene. V was pared by 9 bases and J by 1 base, with 5 bases of the junction left unmatched. CDR3 size: 14 residues. The data were obtained in a study of blood T cells in healthy people across ages. Using a J-beta primer mix together with a sample-barcoded 5' primer, a second PCR was run for about 7 to 12 cycles. Via MiXCR, TCRdb re-called the 5' RACE reads, giving one row per CDR3 protein. This sample has fewer than 900,000 distinct CDR3 sequences, with around half found just once.

This clonotype originated in a woman aged 55-69 years in good health. The chain combines TRBV10-3 with TRBJ2-7; TRBD2 aligns across 11 bases. Input material: blood. The CDR3 DNA sequence: TGTGCCATAGTTAGCGGGGGGGAGTCCTACGAGCAGTACTTC. Amino acid sequence: CAIVSGGESYEQYF.